The sequence of this T cell receptor beta chain was determined in a study of blood T cells in healthy people across ages (dated by TCRdb to the mid-2010s). At the level of the whole study: In model experiments, roughly one uniquely barcoded TCR beta cDNA molecule per two T cells was captured by template switching. Age-related changes in TCR beta repertoire diversity were measured in the study by deep sequencing normalized with unique cDNA molecular identifiers. Donors were grouped into four age groups: young (average roughly 16 years), middle-aged (39), aged (approximately 67) and long-lived (about 82). To avoid experimental bias, donors of different ages were distributed randomly across sequencing lanes. Using the same blood draw, the study looked at two additional independent replicas of 1 million unique cDNA reads for two donors, one aged 18 to 30 and the other aged 80 or older. Broad study findings and their caveats: Compared with the aged group, the long-lived group had more naive CD4+ T cells, fewer expanded clones and increased TCR diversity, a pattern suggesting age selection. Estimates of total diversity based on one million sequenced T cells were regarded as lower bounds and as underestimates. The CMV infection status of donors was not known, potentially confounding age-related changes in expanded clonotypes. A strong correlation was found between observed TCR beta diversity and the percentage of naive T cells measured by flow cytometry. Since profiling was done on bulk unsorted PBMCs, naive and antigen-experienced compartments could not be conclusively compared. Observed TCR beta diversity per million T cells fell roughly linearly with age, and a significant reduction was already apparent by age approximately 41.

Library generation was performed with 5' RACE. A second PCR of 7 to 11 cycles was run with a J-beta primer mix and a sample-barcoded 5' primer. A template-switch 5' adaptor carrying 12 random nucleotides introduced a unique molecular identifier onto each TCR beta cDNA molecule. Each sample yielded at least 2.5 million CDR3-containing paired-end reads. The Mint cDNA synthesis kit, primed by a TRBC-specific oligonucleotide, was used to synthesize first-strand cDNA from all RNA. Following uracil-DNA glycosylase treatment, all cDNA underwent a first 18-cycle PCR with the universal primers M1SS and BC2_uni_R. The authors processed their data as follows. For normalization, 1 million high-quality reads, each with a distinct molecular identifier, were randomly selected from each sample. Instead of being binned into consensus sequences, reads that shared molecular identifiers were thrown out. MiTCR, with a Q25 quality threshold and the strictest error-elimination algorithm, was used for CDR3 identification, clonotype clustering and error correction. A nonparametric unseen species model with Euler transformation was used to estimate a lower bound on total TCR beta diversity. TCRdb reprocessed the public reads (quality trimming at Q25 with fastp, clone calling with MiXCR) and kept in-frame beta chains. Rows are combined by CDR3 protein, so each entry shows the most common genes and DNA. TCRdb, not the original authors, processed these V and J calls. This sample gives 1.8 million or so distinct CDR3 sequences in total; roughly 43% of them show up just once. The ten most abundant clones make up 23% of the sample.

The donors were roughly 39 Caucasian individuals from Russia, aged 6 to 90 years, who were systemically healthy. About 10 milliliters of peripheral blood were drawn from each donor into EDTA-treated Vacutainer tubes. PBMCs were isolated by Ficoll-Paque density-gradient centrifugation, with at least 6 million obtained per sample. Trizol reagent was used to extract total RNA from the PBMCs, yielding at least 5 micrograms per sample. The percentages of naive CD45RAhigh/CD27high T cells were determined by flow cytometry on a PBMC aliquot from every donor. In regard to this clonotype: It lacks a known antigen. No much larger clone is present one base from it, and per-base qualities are unavailable.

The CDR3, cysteine through phenylalanine, is 13 amino acids long. Solely the CDR3 DNA is kept, with 39 bases framed from the first base. The germline V gene sets CDR1 to MDHEN and CDR2 to SYDVKM. The trim is 3 bases for V and 11 bases for J, with a gap of 16 bases between the germline ends. This chain is built from TRBV28 and TRBJ2-5, with TRBD1 as a weak D call on 5 bases. Sequencing was carried out using blood. This sequence originates from a human donor in good health. The DNA sequence is as follows: TGTGCCAGCAGTTTTGTTCAGGGAACTGAGCAGTACTTC. Translated, it gives CASSFVQGTEQYF.